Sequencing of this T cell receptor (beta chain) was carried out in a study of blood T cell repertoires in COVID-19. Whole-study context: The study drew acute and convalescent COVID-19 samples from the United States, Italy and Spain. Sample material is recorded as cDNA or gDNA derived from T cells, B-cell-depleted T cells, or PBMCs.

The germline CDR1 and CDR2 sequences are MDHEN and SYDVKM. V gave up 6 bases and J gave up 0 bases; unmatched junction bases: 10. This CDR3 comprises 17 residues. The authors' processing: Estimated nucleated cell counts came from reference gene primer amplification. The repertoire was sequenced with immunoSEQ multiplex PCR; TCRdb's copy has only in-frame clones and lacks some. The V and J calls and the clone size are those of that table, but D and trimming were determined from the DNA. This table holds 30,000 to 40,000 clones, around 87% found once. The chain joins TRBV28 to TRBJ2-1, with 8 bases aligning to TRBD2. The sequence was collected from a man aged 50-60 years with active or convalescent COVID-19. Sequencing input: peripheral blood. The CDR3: CASRFGVAGPSYNEQFF. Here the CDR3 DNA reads TGTGCCAGCAGATTCGGAGTAGCGGGACCCTCCTACAATGAGCAGTTCTTC.